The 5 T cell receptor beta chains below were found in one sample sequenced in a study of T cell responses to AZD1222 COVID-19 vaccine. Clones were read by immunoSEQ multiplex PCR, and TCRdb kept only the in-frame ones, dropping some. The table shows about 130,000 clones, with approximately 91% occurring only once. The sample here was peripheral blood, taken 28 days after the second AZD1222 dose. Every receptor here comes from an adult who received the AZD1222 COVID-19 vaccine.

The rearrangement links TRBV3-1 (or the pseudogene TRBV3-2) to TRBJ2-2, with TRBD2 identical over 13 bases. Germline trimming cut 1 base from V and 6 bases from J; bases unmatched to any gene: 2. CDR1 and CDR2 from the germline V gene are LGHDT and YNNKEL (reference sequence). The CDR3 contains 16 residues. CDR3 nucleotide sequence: TGTGCCAGCAGCCAAGGGACTAGCGGGAGCGCCGGGGAGCTGTTTTTT. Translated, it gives CASSQGTSGSAGELFF.

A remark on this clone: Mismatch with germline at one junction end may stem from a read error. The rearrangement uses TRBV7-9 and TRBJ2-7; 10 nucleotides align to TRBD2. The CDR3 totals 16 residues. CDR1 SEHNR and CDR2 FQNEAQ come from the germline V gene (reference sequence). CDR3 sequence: CVSSLGALASGGEQYF. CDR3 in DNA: TGTGTCAGCAGCTTAGGAGCATTGGCTAGCGGGGGCGAGCAGTACTTC.

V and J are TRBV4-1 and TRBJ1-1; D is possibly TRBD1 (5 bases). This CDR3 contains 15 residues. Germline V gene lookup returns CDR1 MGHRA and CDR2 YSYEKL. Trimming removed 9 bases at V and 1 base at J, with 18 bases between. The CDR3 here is CASHLGGGTNTEAFF. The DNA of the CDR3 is TGCGCCAGTCATCTCGGGGGAGGGACGAACACTGAAGCTTTCTTT.

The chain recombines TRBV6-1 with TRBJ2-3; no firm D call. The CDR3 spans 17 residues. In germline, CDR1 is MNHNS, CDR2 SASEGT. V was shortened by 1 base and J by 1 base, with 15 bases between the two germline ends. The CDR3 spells CASSEVVTWSGTDTQYF. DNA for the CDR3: TGTGCCAGCAGTGAAGTGGTCACCTGGAGTGGCACAGATACGCAGTATTTT.

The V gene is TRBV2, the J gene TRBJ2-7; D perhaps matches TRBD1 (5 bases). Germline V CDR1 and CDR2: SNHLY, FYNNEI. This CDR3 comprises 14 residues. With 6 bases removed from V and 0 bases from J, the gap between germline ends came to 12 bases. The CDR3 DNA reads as TGTGCCAGCAGCCCCGACAGATCCTCCTACGAGCAGTACTTC. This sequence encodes CASSPDRSSYEQYF.